Each of the 21 T cell receptor beta chains below was sequenced from the same sample in a study of cytomegalovirus exposure and HLA in healthy donors. The PCR was carried out with 60 Vbeta primers and 13 Jbeta primers. Libraries were prepared by immunoSEQ multiplex PCR; TCRdb keeps only in-frame clonotypes and omits some of them. The table lists roughly 140,000 clones, roughly three quarters of them singletons. Sequences were obtained from PBMCs. The receptors shown here come from a young woman in good health and CMV-seronegative.

This clone was observed a few times. The chain carries TRBV19 and TRBJ2-2; 11 bases match TRBD1. This CDR3 has 16 amino acids. Germline V lookup: CDR1 LNHDA, CDR2 SQIVND (reference sequence). V lost 2 bases, J lost 5 bases, and 4 bases stayed unmatched. CDR3 nucleotides: TGTGCCAGTAGTATACTCGGACAGGGGGCAACCGGGGAGCTGTTTTTT. Its protein product is CASSILGQGATGELFF.

This clone has more than one count but fewer than ten. This chain joins TRBV6-5 and TRBJ1-1; 9 nucleotides align to TRBD1. CDR1 MNHEY and CDR2 SVGAGI come from the germline V gene. The CDR3 contains 14 residues. Germline trimming cut 2 bases from V and 5 bases from J; bases unmatched to any gene: 3. This CDR3 is CASSYGTGRTEAFF. The CDR3, as DNA: TGTGCCAGCAGTTACGGGACAGGGAGAACTGAAGCTTTCTTT.

This clone was counted a few times. Here the CDR3 reads CASSGPYYGYTF. The CDR3, as DNA: TGTGCCAGTTCAGGTCCATACTATGGCTACACCTTC. The rearrangement links TRBV6-5 to TRBJ1-2; no clear D. Germline-derived CDR1 and CDR2 are MNHEY and SVGAGI. With 9 bases removed from V and 3 bases from J, the gap between germline ends came to 11 bases. This CDR3 region has 12 residues.

Regarding this clone: Other DNA sequences in the sample encode the same CDR3. The chain joins TRBV27 to TRBJ2-7, with 10 bases that match TRBD2. The germline CDR1 and CDR2 sequences are MNHEY and SMNVEV (reference sequence). This CDR3 is built from 15 residues. V was pared by 1 base and J by 2 bases, with 2 bases of the junction left unmatched. This CDR3 reads CASSLLAGGAYEQYF. CDR3 nucleotide sequence: TGTGCCAGCAGTTTATTAGCGGGGGGTGCCTACGAGCAGTACTTC.

The V gene is TRBV10-3, the J gene TRBJ1-6; 10 bases agree with TRBD1. CDR1 and CDR2 (germline): ENHRY, SYGVKD. With V trimmed by 3 bases and J by 8 bases, 7 bases remained unmatched. The CDR3 has 16 amino acids. As DNA, the CDR3 is TGTGCCATCAGTGATTGGGACAGGGGACAAGATTCACCCCTCCACTTT. Translated: CAISDWDRGQDSPLHF.

Concerning this clone: Other nucleotide sequences in the sample specify the same CDR3. The chain joins TRBV28 to TRBJ1-2, with 8 bases that match TRBD1. The CDR3 consists of 14 residues. V gave up 4 bases and J gave up 2 bases; unmatched junction bases: 3. Germline V gene data show CDR1 as MDHEN and CDR2 as SYDVKM. CDR3 region: CASSSGGANYGYTF. The CDR3 DNA follows: TGTGCCAGCAGTTCAGGGGGCGCAAACTATGGCTACACCTTC.

This clone was seen more than once but under ten times. This chain connects TRBV7-6 to TRBJ1-5, with D unclear. The germline V gene encodes CDR1 SGHVS and CDR2 FNYEAQ. V gave up 1 base and J gave up 6 bases, with 4 bases separating them. There are 12 residues in the CDR3. The CDR3 DNA follows: TGTGCCAGCAGCTTAGACGGTCAGCCCCAGCATTTT. Amino acids: CASSLDGQPQHF. Drawing the rest from reference TRBV7-6 and TRBJ1-5, the complete variable domain is GAGVSQSPRYKVTKRGQDVALRCDPISGHVSLYWYRQALGQGPEFLTYFNYEAQQDKSGLPNDRFSAERPEGSISTLTIQRTEQRDSAMYRCASSLDGQPQHFGDGTRLSIL.

This chain joins TRBV7-3 and TRBJ2-1; the D gene is possibly TRBD2 (5 bases). Trimming removed 3 bases at V and 3 bases at J, with 12 bases between. CDR3 size: 15 residues. Germline CDR1 SGHTA, CDR2 FQGTGA. The CDR3 nucleotides are TGTGCCAGCAGCTTCACTAGTATAAGCTACAATGAGCAGTTCTTC. This translates into CASSFTSISYNEQFF.

The chain links TRBV5-4 to TRBJ2-3; D remains unclear. Germline CDR1 SGHNT, CDR2 YYREEE (reference sequence). The CDR3 is made up of 12 amino acids. Trimming stripped 3 bases from V and 0 bases from J, with 2 bases between. CDR3 amino acids: CASSSSTDTQYF. CDR3 sequence (DNA): TGTGCCAGCAGCTCTAGCACAGATACGCAGTATTTT.

This chain uses TRBV6-1 with TRBJ1-1, with D perhaps TRBD1 (6 bases). V shed 6 bases and J shed 2 bases, with 7 bases lying between them. This CDR3 contains 12 residues. The germline V gene has CDR1 MNHNS and CDR2 SASEGT. The DNA for the CDR3 is TGTGCCAGCAGACAGGGTAACACTGAAGCTTTCTTT. Translated: CASRQGNTEAFF.

The chain couples TRBV10-1 to TRBJ2-3; D is possibly TRBD2 (6 bases). The CDR3 has 13 amino acids. The germline V gene encodes CDR1 WNHNN and CDR2 SYGVQD (reference sequence). V lost 10 bases, J lost 6 bases, and 17 bases lay in between. The CDR3 DNA reads TGCGCCACCCTACTCCGCGGGGCGGATACGCAGTATTTT. Its translation: CATLLRGADTQYF.

The chain joins TRBV7-9 to TRBJ2-1; D ambiguous. CDR3 size: 15 residues. V gave up 5 bases and J gave up 4 bases, with 15 bases separating them. The germline CDR1 and CDR2 sequences are SEHNR and FQNEAQ (reference sequence). CDR3 sequence (DNA): TGTGCCAGCAGCCCCCCAACAATACTATACAATGAGCAGTTCTTC. Translated, it gives CASSPPTILYNEQFF.

The chain has TRBV11-1 and TRBJ2-7, with D perhaps matching TRBD1 (5 bases). V was clipped by 5 bases and J by 1 base, with 9 bases between them. The CDR3 loop spans 13 amino acids. Germline CDR1 SGHAT, CDR2 FQDESV (reference sequence). The CDR3 spells CASSKTASYEQYF. DNA of the CDR3: TGTGCCAGCAGCAAGACAGCTTCCTACGAGCAGTACTTC.

The V and J genes are TRBV9 and TRBJ1-3, with a weak D call TRBD1 (6 bases). The CDR3 consists of 14 residues. The germline V and J ends were trimmed by 4 bases and 1 base, with 9 bases remaining between them. Germline CDR1 SGDLS, CDR2 YYNGEE. CDR3 DNA sequence: TGTGCCAGCAGCCTCCAGGGGTCTGGAAACACCATATATTTT. It is translated as CASSLQGSGNTIYF.

J is TRBJ2-7 and V is TRBV27, with 7 positions matching TRBD1. The CDR3 is 15 amino acids. J gave up 6 bases and V 4 bases, and 12 bases lay outside the gene matches. Germline V CDR1 and CDR2: MNHEY, SMNVEV (reference sequence). The CDR3 sequence: CASSSGTVWGSEQYF. CDR3 bases: TGTGCCAGCAGTTCCGGGACAGTATGGGGTTCCGAGCAGTACTTC.

A remark on this clone: At one of its ends the junction is not consistent with the germline gene, which may arise from a read error. The V call is TRBV7-3, the J call TRBJ1-1; D is undetermined. This CDR3 is built from 15 residues. Germline CDR1 is SGHTA and CDR2 is FQGTGA. The CDR3 loop is CASRLNPATGSEAFF. CDR3 coding DNA: TGTGCCAGCAGATTAAACCCTGCCACCGGGTCTGAAGCTTTCTTT.

The V call is TRBV2, the J call TRBJ1-1; a possible D gene is TRBD1 (5 bases). From germline, CDR1 is SNHLY and CDR2 FYNNEI. The CDR3 has 12 amino acids. Trimming pared 7 bases from V and 5 bases from J, leaving 11 bases between. CDR3: CASIRGGTEAFF. CDR3 bases: TGTGCCAGCATCCGGGGGGGTACTGAAGCTTTCTTT.

This clone was seen more than once but under ten times. V and J are TRBV13 and TRBJ1-2, with 7 bases fitting TRBD1. This CDR3 is 13 amino acids long. V shed 6 bases and J 6 bases; nucleotides not matched to a gene: 7. The germline gives CDR1 PRHDT, CDR2 FYEKMQ (reference sequence). The CDR3 coding sequence is TGTGCCAGCAGAAAGACAGGGAGCAATGGCTACACCTTC. This translates into CASRKTGSNGYTF.

The chain uses TRBV28 and TRBJ1-2; D is possibly TRBD1 (5 bases). The germline V and J ends were trimmed by 7 bases and 5 bases, with 17 bases remaining between them. CDR1 MDHEN and CDR2 SYDVKM come from the germline V gene. CDR3 length: 14 amino acids. CDR3 nucleotides: TGTGCCAGCACCTTACCCTCGGGGGAATATGGCTACACCTTC. This gives the protein CASTLPSGEYGYTF.

V usage is TRBV5-4 and J usage is TRBJ2-1, with TRBD2 matching 13 bases. Unmatched junction bases numbered 3, after V lost 3 bases and J lost 6 bases. CDR1 and CDR2 from the germline V gene are SGHNT and YYREEE (reference sequence). The CDR3 is 15 residues long. CDR3 loop: CASSSGLAGANEQFF. DNA of the CDR3: TGTGCCAGCAGCTCAGGACTAGCGGGAGCCAATGAGCAGTTCTTC.

There are a few counts of this clone. The chain links TRBV5-1 to TRBJ2-7, with D perhaps matching TRBD2 (6 bases). V lost 0 bases to trimming and J lost 1 base, with 8 bases between them. The CDR3 spans 14 residues. Germline CDR1 SGHRS, CDR2 YFSETQ. The chain's CDR3 is CASSLAGGSYEQYV. The CDR3 DNA sequence: TGCGCCAGCAGCTTGGCCGGAGGGTCCTACGAGCAGTACGTC.